This T cell receptor beta chain is drawn from a study of T cells in localized non-small cell lung cancer. Overall study findings and caveats: Adjacent uninvolved lung had the highest clonality, suggesting focused antigen responses. Out of the top 100 tumor clones, a median 57 were seen in adjacent lung.

Clones were sequenced by immunoSEQ multiplex PCR, and TCRdb holds only the in-frame ones, with some missing. The profile shows 40,000 to 55,000 clones, over 70% of them singletons. As concerns this clone: The antigen is undetermined.

CDR1 is LNHDA and CDR2 is SQIVND in the germline V gene (reference sequence). V was trimmed by 3 bases and J by 3 bases, leaving 15 bases between them. This CDR3 has 16 amino acids. Sequencing was performed on PBMCs, taken before any cancer treatment. The chain joins TRBV19 to TRBJ1-5; maybe TRBD1 (5 bases). This TCR was sampled from a woman aged 35 to 75 with stage II lung adenocarcinoma. CDR3 in DNA: TGTGCCAGTAGTATTTTAGGGGCCGGTACCAATCAGCCCCAGCATTTT. It is translated as CASSILGAGTNQPQHF.